These 5 T cell receptor beta chains were all obtained from the same sample, sequenced in a study of beta chain features in type 1 diabetes. Expressed TCRB transcripts were sequenced after all isolated RNA was converted to cDNA. Profiled with immunoSEQ multiplex PCR; TCRdb holds only in-frame clones, not every one. The sample includes hundreds of thousands of clones, 11% of them seen just once. The material sequenced was naive CD4+ T cells from blood. The receptors here all came from a woman under 40 in good health.

This chain connects TRBV14 to TRBJ2-6; tentatively, D is TRBD1 (5 bases). This CDR3 contains 16 residues. Between the trimmed V and J ends, which lost 2 bases and 0 bases, there was a span of 8 bases. The germline V gene encodes CDR1 SGHDN and CDR2 FVKESK. CDR3 DNA sequence: TGTGCCAGCAGCCAAAGACAGAGCTCTGGGGCCAACGTCCTGACTTTC. Its translation is CASSQRQSSGANVLTF.

This sequence joins TRBV6-5 and TRBJ2-7; no definite D call. V lost 6 bases, J lost 4 bases, and 16 bases lay in between. The CDR3 loop spans 14 amino acids. Germline V gives CDR1 MNHEY, CDR2 SVGAGI. CDR3 nucleotides: TGTGCCAGCAGCCGATCCCAAAACTCATACGAGCAGTACTTC. It specifies CASSRSQNSYEQYF.

The chain carries TRBV9 and TRBJ2-3, with D unclear. The V gene's germline CDR1 is SGDLS and CDR2 YYNGEE. The V gene lost 0 bases and the J gene lost 4 bases, with 18 bases spanning the gap. CDR3 length: 17 amino acids. The CDR3 DNA sequence: TGTGCCAGCAGCGTAGCAGGTCAGACGGTTTTGCCAGATACGCAGTATTTT. This translates into CASSVAGQTVLPDTQYF.

This clone was recorded a few times. V usage is TRBV7-6 and J usage is TRBJ2-5; 10 bases agree with TRBD2. V lost 3 bases and J lost 5; bases outside the gene matches: 9. Germline CDR1 is SGHVS and CDR2 is FNYEAQ. The CDR3 is 16 residues long. CDR3 in DNA: TGTGCCAGCAGCTTCGGAAGCGGGAGGGTCCGGGAGACCCAGTACTTC. Protein sequence: CASSFGSGRVRETQYF.

This clone turned up a few times. The genes are TRBV11-1 and TRBJ2-1, with D unresolved. The CDR3 is 15 amino acids. Germline V CDR1 and CDR2: SGHAT, FQDESV (reference sequence). The ends were cut back, 5 bases at V and 0 bases at J, with 11 bases in the middle. The CDR3 loop is CASSRLESSYNEQFF. The CDR3 DNA is TGTGCCAGCAGCCGTTTAGAGAGCTCCTACAATGAGCAGTTCTTC. The whole variable domain, filled in from reference TRBV11-1 and TRBJ2-1, reads EAEVAQSPRYKITEKSQAVAFWCDPISGHATLYWYRQILGQGPELLVQFQDESVVDDSQLPKDRFSAERLKGVDSTLKIQPAELGDSAMYLCASSRLESSYNEQFFGPGTRLTVL.